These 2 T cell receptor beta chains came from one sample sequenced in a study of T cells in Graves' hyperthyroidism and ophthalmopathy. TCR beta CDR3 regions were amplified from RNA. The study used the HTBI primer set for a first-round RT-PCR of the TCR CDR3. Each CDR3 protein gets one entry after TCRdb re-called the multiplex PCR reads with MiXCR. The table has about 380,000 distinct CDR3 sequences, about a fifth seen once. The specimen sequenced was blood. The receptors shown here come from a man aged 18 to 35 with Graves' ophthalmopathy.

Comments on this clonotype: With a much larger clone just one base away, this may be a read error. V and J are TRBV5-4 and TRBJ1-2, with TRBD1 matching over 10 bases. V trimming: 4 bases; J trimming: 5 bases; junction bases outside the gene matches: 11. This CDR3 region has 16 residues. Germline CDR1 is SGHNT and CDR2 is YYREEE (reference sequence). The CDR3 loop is CASSPGTGVLGYGYTF. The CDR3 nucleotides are TGTGCCAGCAGCCCCGGGACAGGGGTCCTAGGGTATGGCTACACCTTC.

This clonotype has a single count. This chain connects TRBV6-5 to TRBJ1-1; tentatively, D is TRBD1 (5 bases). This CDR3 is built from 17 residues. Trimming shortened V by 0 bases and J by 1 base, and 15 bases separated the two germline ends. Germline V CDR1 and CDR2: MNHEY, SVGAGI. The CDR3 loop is CASSYSGHGTTNTEAFF. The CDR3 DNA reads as TGTGCCAGCAGTTACTCCGGACATGGAACGACGAACACTGAAGCTTTCTTT.